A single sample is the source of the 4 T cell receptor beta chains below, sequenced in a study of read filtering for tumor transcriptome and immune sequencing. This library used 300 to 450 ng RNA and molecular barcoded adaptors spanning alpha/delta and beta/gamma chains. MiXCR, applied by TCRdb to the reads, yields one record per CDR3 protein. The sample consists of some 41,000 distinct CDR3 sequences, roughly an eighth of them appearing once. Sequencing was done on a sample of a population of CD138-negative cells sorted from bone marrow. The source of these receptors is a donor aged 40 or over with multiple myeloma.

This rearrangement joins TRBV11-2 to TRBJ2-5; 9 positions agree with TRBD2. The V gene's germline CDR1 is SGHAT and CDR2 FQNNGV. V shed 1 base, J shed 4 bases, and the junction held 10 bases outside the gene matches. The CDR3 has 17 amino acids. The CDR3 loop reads CASSLVAGGPLGETQYF. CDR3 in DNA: TGTGCCAGCAGCTTAGTGGCGGGAGGGCCTCTGGGAGAGACCCAGTACTTC.

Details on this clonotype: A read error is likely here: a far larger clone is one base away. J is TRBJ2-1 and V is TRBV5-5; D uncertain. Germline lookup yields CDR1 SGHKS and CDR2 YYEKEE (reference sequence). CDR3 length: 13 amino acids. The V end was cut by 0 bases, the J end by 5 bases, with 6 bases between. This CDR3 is CASSLVWHNEQFF. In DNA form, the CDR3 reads TGTGCCAGCAGCTTGGTGTGGCACAATGAGCAGTTCTTC. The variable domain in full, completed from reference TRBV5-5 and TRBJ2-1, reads DAGVTQSPTHLIKTRGQQVTLRCSPISGHKSVSWYQQVLGQGPQFIFQYYEKEERGRGNFPDRFSARQFPNYSSELNVNALLLGDSALYLCASSLVWHNEQFFGPGTRLTVL.

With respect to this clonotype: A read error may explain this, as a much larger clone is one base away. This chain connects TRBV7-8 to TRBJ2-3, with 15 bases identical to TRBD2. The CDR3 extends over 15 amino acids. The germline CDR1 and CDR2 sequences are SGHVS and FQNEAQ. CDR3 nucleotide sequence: TGTGCCGGCAGCGGACTAGCGGGAGGGGGAGATACGCAGTATTTT. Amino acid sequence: CAGSGLAGGGDTQYF.

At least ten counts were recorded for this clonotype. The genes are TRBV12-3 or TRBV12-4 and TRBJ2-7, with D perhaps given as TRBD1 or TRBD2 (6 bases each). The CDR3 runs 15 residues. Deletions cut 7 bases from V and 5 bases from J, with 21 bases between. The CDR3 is CASTPREGGQHEQYF. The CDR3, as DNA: TGTGCCAGCACCCCGCGCGAAGGGGGGCAGCACGAGCAGTACTTC.